This is a list of T cell receptor beta chains from one sample in a study of cytomegalovirus exposure and HLA in healthy donors. Assay used: immunoSEQ multiplex PCR; TCRdb lists only in-frame clones, some missing. Seen here are 150,000 or so clones, over 70% observed once, and the top ten hold about 1.3%. Sequenced: PBMCs. All receptors derive from a woman between 25 and 40 years old in good health and CMV-seronegative. Both conserved end residues are part of each CDR3. D genes are given only for firm matches. Size is omitted from some rows. Given values are once, few, many or a class for expanded clones.

j_call d_call v_call clone_size cdr3_aa cdr3_nt
TRBJ1-1 - TRBV21-1 - CAITGGDTEAFF TGTGCCATCACAGGGGGGGACACTGAAGCTTTCTTT
TRBJ2-3 TRBD2 TRBV11-2 once CASSHRTSLDTQYF TGTGCCAGCAGTCACCGGACTAGCTTAGATACGCAGTATTTT
TRBJ2-7 TRBD1 TRBV7-2 - CASSRYRGAYEQYF TGTGCCAGCAGCCGTTACAGGGGCGCCTACGAGCAGTACTTC
TRBJ2-3 TRBD2 TRBV7-7 - CASSAAGGSDTQYF TGTGCCAGCAGCGCCGCGGGGGGCTCAGATACGCAGTATTTT
TRBJ1-2 TRBD1 TRBV6-1 - CASSNGQGIGYGYTF TGTGCCAGCAGTAATGGACAGGGAATCGGCTATGGCTACACCTTC
TRBJ2-2 - TRBV9 once CASSVINTGELFF TGTGCCAGCAGCGTAATAAACACCGGGGAGCTGTTTTTT
TRBJ1-5 - TRBV19 - CASSFPSNQPQHF TGTGCCAGTAGTTTCCCGAGCAATCAGCCCCAGCATTTT
TRBJ2-3 TRBD2 TRBV19 - CASSKPRGLVGRWTDTQYF TGTGCCAGTAGTAAGCCCCGGGGACTAGTGGGGCGTTGGACAGATACGCAGTATTTT
TRBJ2-7 TRBD1 TRBV4-1 - CASSPASGTGQYEQYF TGCGCCAGCAGCCCTGCCTCCGGGACAGGGCAATACGAGCAGTACTTC
TRBJ1-4 TRBD1 TRBV29-1 - CSVMGTGGEKLFF TGCAGCGTAATGGGGACAGGGGGAGAAAAACTGTTTTTT
TRBJ1-1 - TRBV9 - CASSVDRMNTEAFF TGTGCCAGCAGCGTGGACAGAATGAACACTGAAGCTTTCTTT
TRBJ1-1 - TRBV7-3 once CASSPGHSNTEAFF TGTGCCAGCAGCCCAGGACACTCTAACACTGAAGCTTTCTTT
TRBJ2-1 TRBD2 TRBV6-6 - CASRLAGIDNEQFF TGTGCCAGCAGGTTAGCGGGGATAGACAATGAGCAGTTCTTC
TRBJ2-7 - TRBV12-5 - CASGPFHEQYF TGTGCTAGTGGTCCCTTCCACGAGCAGTACTTC
TRBJ2-1 TRBD2 TRBV27 once CASSLVVAGGYNEQFF TGTGCCAGCAGCCTAGTAGTAGCGGGGGGGTACAATGAGCAGTTCTTC
TRBJ2-1 - TRBV6-5 - CASSPPSAPGHEQFF TGTGCCAGCAGTCCCCCTAGCGCCCCGGGCCATGAGCAGTTCTTC
TRBJ2-1 TRBD2 TRBV4-1 - CASSQVIAGGLMNEQFF TGCGCCAGCAGCCAAGTAATAGCGGGGGGCCTTATGAATGAGCAGTTCTTC
TRBJ2-7 - TRBV28 - CASSLPRYEQYF TGTGCCAGCAGTTTGCCTCGGTACGAGCAGTACTTC
TRBJ2-3 TRBD2 TRBV10-2 - CASSLAGGGADTQYF TGCGCCAGCAGTCTAGCGGGGGGCGGGGCAGATACGCAGTATTTT
TRBJ2-1 - TRBV30 - CAWTGGHEQFF TGTGCCTGGACAGGGGGGCATGAGCAGTTCTTC
TRBJ1-1 - TRBV19 few CASGAGWGSAFF TGTGCCAGTGGGGCAGGGTGGGGATCGGCTTTCTTT
TRBJ1-3 - TRBV18 few CASSLPGVFGNTIYF TGTGCCAGCTCACTCCCGGGAGTGTTTGGAAACACCATATATTTT
TRBJ2-5 - TRBV5-1 - CASSLIRFQETQYF TGCGCCAGCAGCTTAATCAGGTTCCAAGAGACCCAGTACTTC
TRBJ1-5 - TRBV19 - CASRPDGGRGQPQHF TGTGCCAGTAGACCGGACGGGGGAAGGGGTCAGCCCCAGCATTTT
TRBJ1-4 - TRBV9 - CASSASGLGNEKLFF TGTGCCAGCAGCGCGAGCGGGCTGGGGAATGAAAAACTGTTTTTT
TRBJ1-5 TRBD1 TRBV27 - CASRLGQGSQPQHF TGTGCCAGCAGGCTTGGACAGGGGAGTCAGCCCCAGCATTTT
TRBJ2-7 - TRBV28 - CASTQDRTEDEQYF TGTGCCAGCACCCAGGACAGAACGGAGGACGAGCAGTACTTC
TRBJ2-3 TRBD2 TRBV9 - CASSTLAAPLPDTQYF TGTGCCAGCAGCACCCTAGCGGCACCCCTCCCGGATACGCAGTATTTT
TRBJ1-5 - TRBV5-1 - CASSLGGIGQPQHF TGCGCCAGCAGCTTGGGAGGGATTGGTCAGCCCCAGCATTTT
TRBJ1-1 TRBD1 TRBV5-4 - CASSLPGQGKAFF TGTGCCAGCAGCTTACCGGGACAGGGGAAAGCTTTCTTT
TRBJ1-1 - TRBV18 - CASSPANRNTEAFF TGTGCCAGCTCACCGGCGAACAGGAACACTGAAGCTTTCTTT
TRBJ1-2 TRBD1 TRBV28 - CASSPGGTGRNGYTF TGTGCCAGCAGTCCCGGGGGGACAGGCAGGAACGGCTACACCTTC